One sample yielded the 29 T cell receptor beta chains listed below, sequenced in a study of shared clonotypes between healthy human individuals. The data were produced by immunoSEQ multiplex PCR, yet TCRdb's version contains in-frame clones alone and is incomplete. Among some 1.5 million clones listed, roughly 96% were seen once. Sequenced: naive CD4+ T cells sorted from blood. The subset denotes: CD45RA+ positively selected. All receptors come from a man younger than 45 in good health.

Turning to this clone: The same CDR3 is also encoded by other DNA sequences in this sample. The chain employs TRBV5-1 and TRBJ2-1; D perhaps matches TRBD1 (5 bases). Germline-derived CDR1 and CDR2 are SGHRS and YFSETQ. V shed 1 base and J shed 7 bases, with 6 bases lying between them. The CDR3 runs 12 residues. The CDR3 is CASSLQGNEQFF. The CDR3 nucleotides are TGCGCCAGCAGCTTGCAGGGTAATGAGCAGTTCTTC.

Turning to this clone: One end of the junction fails to match germline, which may point to a read error. The chain is built from TRBV7-8 and TRBJ2-7; no definite D call. CDR1 is SGHVS and CDR2 is FQNEAQ in the germline V gene. CDR3 length equals 20 residues. The CDR3: CASSLASVDNAPEPHIRSNF. As DNA, the CDR3 is TGTGCCAGCAGCTTAGCGAGCGTCGACAATGCCCCCGAACCCCACATACGGTCGAACTTC.

This clone was observed once. This chain's CDR3 is CASGTGVIDEQYF. For the CDR3, the DNA is TGTGCCAGCGGGACAGGGGTGATTGACGAGCAGTACTTC. The J gene is TRBJ2-7, the V gene TRBV5-5, with TRBD1 identical over 10 bases. CDR3 length: 13 amino acids. Germline V gene data show CDR1 as SGHKS and CDR2 as YYEKEE (reference sequence). Trimming took 7 bases from V and 5 from J; bases not matched to a gene: 6. Looking up the rest from reference TRBV5-5 and TRBJ2-7 gives the full variable domain: DAGVTQSPTHLIKTRGQQVTLRCSPISGHKSVSWYQQVLGQGPQFIFQYYEKEERGRGNFPDRFSARQFPNYSSELNVNALLLGDSALYLCASGTGVIDEQYFGPGTRLTVT.

In this sample, this clone turned up once. The chain employs TRBV7-8 and TRBJ2-7, with 12 bases identical to TRBD2. After removal of 4 bases from V and 2 bases from J, the junction contained 3 bases not matched to a gene. CDR1 and CDR2 from the germline V gene are SGHVS and FQNEAQ. The length of the CDR3 is 15 residues. As DNA, the CDR3 is TGTGCCAGCAGCTGGACTAGCGGGATCCCCTACGAGCAGTACTTC. This translates into CASSWTSGIPYEQYF. The variable domain in full, completed from reference TRBV7-8 and TRBJ2-7, reads GAGVSQSPRYKVAKRGQDVALRCDPISGHVSLFWYQQALGQGPEFLTYFQNEAQLDKSGLPSDRFFAERPEGSVSTLKIQRTQQEDSAVYLCASSWTSGIPYEQYFGPGTRLTVT.

V usage is TRBV2 and J usage is TRBJ2-2, with D maybe TRBD2 (6 bases). V lost 6 bases and J 5 bases, leaving 28 bases between the germline ends. The CDR3 extends over 19 amino acids. Germline V gene data show CDR1 as SNHLY and CDR2 as FYNNEI. CDR3 nucleotide sequence: TGTGCCAGCAGAGGGACGGGACCTAGCGAATCAGGGAGAACCGGGGAGCTGTTTTTT. Translated, it gives CASRGTGPSESGRTGELFF.

A few counts support this clone. This rearrangement joins TRBV28 to TRBJ1-5, with D perhaps matching TRBD1 (5 bases). V was shortened by 6 bases and J by 4 bases, with 13 bases between the two germline ends. Germline CDR1 is MDHEN and CDR2 is SYDVKM. The CDR3 runs to 14 residues. The CDR3 sequence: CASRWTITNQPQHF. The CDR3 nucleotides read TGTGCCAGCAGATGGACAATAACAAATCAGCCCCAGCATTTT.

CDR3 sequence: CASSLVVAANTEAFF. The DNA of the CDR3 is TGCGCCAGCAGCTTGGTCGTGGCCGCGAACACTGAAGCTTTCTTT. The chain uses TRBV5-1 and TRBJ1-1; D gene ambiguous. V shed 0 bases and J shed 1 base, with 10 bases lying between them. The CDR3 runs to 15 residues. Looked up from germline, CDR1 is SGHRS and CDR2 is YFSETQ.

This chain joins TRBV6-6 and TRBJ1-4; D gene uncertain. The CDR3 runs 12 residues. V was cut by 5 bases and J by 4 bases, with 5 bases left in between. Germline loops: CDR1 MNHNY, CDR2 SVGAGI (reference sequence). The CDR3 nucleotides are TGTGCCAGCAGTGCAGATAATGAAAAACTGTTTTTT. Protein product: CASSADNEKLFF.

This clone occurred once. The rearrangement links TRBV7-2 to TRBJ2-7, with 7 bases aligning to TRBD2. This CDR3 region has 14 residues. Germline trimming cut 5 bases from V and 3 bases from J; bases unmatched to any gene: 7. CDR1 SGHTA and CDR2 FQGNSA come from the germline V gene. In DNA form, the CDR3 reads TGTGCCAGCAGCCCACGAGCGGGGATCTACGAGCAGTACTTC. It translates to CASSPRAGIYEQYF.

The V call is TRBV18, the J call TRBJ2-3; 13 positions match TRBD2. V was clipped by 6 bases and J by 5 bases; unmatched bases: 8. The CDR3 is 16 amino acids. Germline CDR1 is KGHSH and CDR2 is LQKENI. CDR3 residues: CASSRGLAGVGDTQYF. DNA for the CDR3: TGTGCCAGCTCCCGAGGACTAGCGGGAGTGGGAGATACGCAGTATTTT.

This rearrangement joins TRBV5-4 to TRBJ2-7; perhaps TRBD2 as D (6 bases). CDR1 is SGHNT and CDR2 is YYREEE in the germline V gene (reference sequence). The germline V and J ends were trimmed by 4 bases and 1 base, with 12 bases remaining between them. The CDR3 is 14 residues long. In DNA, the CDR3 is TGTGCCAGCAGCCCAGGAGGGCTGTCCTACGAGCAGTACTTC. Residues: CASSPGGLSYEQYF. The full variable domain, completed using reference TRBV5-4 and TRBJ2-7, is ETGVTQSPTHLIKTRGQQVTLRCSSQSGHNTVSWYQQALGQGPQFIFQYYREEENGRGNFPPRFSGLQFPNYSSELNVNALELDDSALYLCASSPGGLSYEQYFGPGTRLTVT.

The chain employs TRBV25-1 and TRBJ2-1; D is unclear. The CDR3 runs to 12 residues. Germline V gene sequence: CDR1 MGHDK, CDR2 SYGVNS. The V end lost 4 bases, the J end lost 10 bases, and 11 bases lay between the germline ends. CDR3 coding DNA: TGTGCCAGCAGTGGCCGGAAGACCGAGCAGTTCTTC. This gives the protein CASSGRKTEQFF.

CDR3 residues: CASSLLGQSTDTQYF. As DNA, the CDR3 is TGTGCCAGCAGTTTATTAGGGCAGTCCACAGATACGCAGTATTTT. The rearrangement joins TRBV28 to TRBJ2-3; no firm D call. The ends were cut back, 1 base at V and 2 bases at J, with 10 bases in the middle. The CDR3 spans 15 residues. Germline assignment: CDR1 MDHEN and CDR2 SYDVKM.

The chain has TRBV5-5 and TRBJ2-1; D is ambiguous. V was clipped by 0 bases and J by 2 bases, with 12 bases between them. The CDR3 runs 16 residues. CDR1 and CDR2 (germline): SGHKS, YYEKEE (reference sequence). The CDR3: CASSLAGRITYNEQFF. CDR3 in DNA: TGTGCCAGCAGCTTGGCCGGACGGATAACCTACAATGAGCAGTTCTTC.

J is TRBJ2-7 and V is TRBV19; D could derive from TRBD1 or TRBD2 (7 bases each). The CDR3 covers 16 residues. Germline V gene sequence: CDR1 LNHDA, CDR2 SQIVND (reference sequence). Deletions cut 3 bases from V and 2 bases from J, with 17 bases between. This CDR3 is CASSMRGGQYTYEQYF. CDR3 coding DNA: TGTGCCAGTAGTATGAGGGGGGGACAGTATACCTACGAGCAGTACTTC.

The chain is built from TRBV18 and TRBJ2-2, with D hard to call. Trimming pared 3 bases from V and 6 bases from J, leaving 8 bases between. This CDR3 spans 13 amino acids. Germline assignment: CDR1 KGHSH and CDR2 LQKENI. The CDR3 sequence: CASSPVVAGELFF. The CDR3 nucleotides read TGTGCCAGCTCACCGGTCGTGGCCGGGGAGCTGTTTTTT.

The chain joins TRBV2 to TRBJ2-5; D not resolved. CDR1 is SNHLY and CDR2 is FYNNEI in the germline V gene. Trimming removed 4 bases from V and 1 base from J, with 7 bases in between. The CDR3 covers 13 residues. CDR3 coding DNA: TGTGCCAGCAGTGGAAATACCCAAGAGACCCAGTACTTC. Its translation: CASSGNTQETQYF.

The gene calls are TRBV18 and TRBJ2-2; 9 positions agree with TRBD1. V dropped 3 bases and J dropped 8; count of bases not matched to a gene: 4. From germline, CDR1 is KGHSH and CDR2 LQKENI. This CDR3 is built from 14 residues. The CDR3 protein is CASSPRDRDGELFF. DNA of the CDR3: TGTGCCAGCTCACCGCGGGACAGGGATGGGGAGCTGTTTTTT.

The CDR3 DNA sequence: TGTGCCAGCAGTTTCCTCGGGCAGGTGAACACTGAAGCTTTCTTT. Encoded protein: CASSFLGQVNTEAFF. The chain uses TRBV27 and TRBJ1-1; D is uncertain. This CDR3 has 15 residues. Trimming took 3 bases from V and 0 from J, leaving 11 bases between them. Germline V gene lookup returns CDR1 MNHEY and CDR2 SMNVEV (reference sequence).

This clone was recorded once. The V gene is TRBV29-1, the J gene TRBJ1-1; D is ambiguous. V was shortened by 2 bases and J by 1 base, with 11 bases between the two germline ends. The germline V gene has CDR1 SQVTM and CDR2 ANQGSEA. This CDR3 contains 14 residues. CDR3 nucleotides: TGCAGCGTTGAATGGGGAATCAAGAACACTGAAGCTTTCTTT. This sequence encodes CSVEWGIKNTEAFF.

The rearrangement uses TRBV2 and TRBJ1-2; D gene unclear. Germline-derived CDR1 and CDR2 are SNHLY and FYNNEI. The CDR3 extends over 14 amino acids. The germline V and J ends were trimmed by 4 bases and 4 bases, with 13 bases remaining between them. The CDR3 DNA is TGTGCCAGCAGTGGGACCCTATGGGGCTATGGCTACACCTTC. This sequence encodes CASSGTLWGYGYTF.

This clone appeared once. V is TRBV28 and J is TRBJ2-5; TRBD2 matches at 8 bases. V dropped 6 bases and J dropped 4; count of bases not matched to a gene: 19. This CDR3 has 18 amino acids. Germline V gene sequence: CDR1 MDHEN, CDR2 SYDVKM. CDR3 in DNA: TGTGCCAGCAGCCCGCACGCCGGACTAGCCGGAGGTGGAGAGACCCAGTACTTC. This gives the protein CASSPHAGLAGGGETQYF.

This chain connects TRBV6-5 to TRBJ2-7; D call uncertain. Germline CDR1 reads MNHEY; CDR2 reads SVGAGI. The CDR3 runs to 13 residues. V lost 5 bases and J 4 bases, leaving 12 bases between the germline ends. Here the CDR3 reads CASSRPSFYEQYF. The DNA of the CDR3 is TGTGCCAGCAGTAGACCTTCCTTTTACGAGCAGTACTTC.

The chain is built from TRBV7-9 and TRBJ2-1; the D gene is possibly TRBD1 (7 bases). V was cut by 5 bases and J by 5 bases, with 16 bases left in between. The CDR3 extends over 15 amino acids. Per the germline V gene, CDR1 is SEHNR and CDR2 is FQNEAQ (reference sequence). CDR3 in amino acids: CASSPRGTAHNEQFF. The CDR3, as DNA: TGTGCCAGCAGCCCCCGGGGGACAGCCCACAATGAGCAGTTCTTC. Combining the CDR3 with reference TRBV7-9 and TRBJ2-1 gives the whole variable domain DTGVSQNPRHKITKRGQNVTFRCDPISEHNRLYWYRQTLGQGPEFLTYFQNEAQLEKSRLLSDRFSAERPKGSFSTLEIQRTEQGDSAMYLCASSPRGTAHNEQFFGPGTRLTVL.

This chain uses TRBV25-1 with TRBJ2-3; maybe TRBD1 (6 bases). The CDR3 is made up of 16 amino acids. Per germline, CDR1 MGHDK and CDR2 SYGVNS. Between the trimmed V and J ends, which lost 5 bases and 2 bases, there was a span of 17 bases. CDR3 sequence (DNA): TGTGCCAGCAGTCGGGGTACAGGGACCTCCACAGATACGCAGTATTTT. Amino acid sequence: CASSRGTGTSTDTQYF.

The gene calls are TRBV19 and TRBJ2-3, with TRBD2 identical over 15 bases. Germline V gene data show CDR1 as LNHDA and CDR2 as SQIVND (reference sequence). J gave up 3 bases and V 5 bases, and 3 bases lay outside the gene matches. CDR3 length: 16 amino acids. The CDR3 loop is CASSPGTSGRTDTQYF. CDR3 bases: TGTGCCAGTAGTCCAGGGACTAGCGGGAGGACAGATACGCAGTATTTT.

The V and J genes are TRBV2 and TRBJ1-3, with D uncertain. CDR3 size: 12 residues. The V and J ends lost 7 bases and 3 bases respectively, with 7 bases between them. Germline CDR1 reads SNHLY; CDR2 reads FYNNEI. The CDR3 sequence is CASMVLGNTIYF. DNA for the CDR3: TGTGCCAGCATGGTGCTTGGAAACACCATATATTTT.

V usage is TRBV27 and J usage is TRBJ1-3; 7 bases are shared with TRBD1. Trimming at V came to 5 bases and at J to 3 bases, leaving 4 bases not matched to a gene. The CDR3 length is 14 residues. Germline V gene sequence: CDR1 MNHEY, CDR2 SMNVEV (reference sequence). CDR3 sequence reads: CASSPTGFGNTIYF. The CDR3 DNA sequence: TGTGCCAGCAGTCCGACAGGGTTTGGAAACACCATATATTTT.

In its sample, this clone was seen once. The V gene is TRBV7-9, the J gene TRBJ2-1; D remains unclear. Trimming took 4 bases from V and 10 from J, leaving 11 bases between them. CDR3 length: 12 amino acids. Germline loops: CDR1 SEHNR, CDR2 FQNEAQ (reference sequence). DNA of the CDR3: TGTGCCAGCAGCTCTTCAGCTGGGGAGCAGTTCTTC. This codes for CASSSSAGEQFF.